This T cell receptor beta chain was documented in a study of blood T cell repertoires in COVID-19. Using immunoSEQ multiplex PCR, the repertoire was profiled, and TCRdb retains in-frame clones only, with some absent. The sample has 100,000 to 150,000 clones; 77% are singletons. Germline V gives CDR1 MNHEY, CDR2 SVGAGI. This CDR3 region has 16 residues. V gave up 2 bases and J gave up 4 bases; unmatched junction bases: 11. V usage is TRBV6-5 and J usage is TRBJ2-7; 7 bases align to TRBD1. Sequencing used peripheral blood. This TCR was sampled from a human donor in a cohort sampled during active COVID-19. The CDR3 sequence is CASSYRTDRRRYEQYF. The CDR3 coding sequence is TGTGCCAGCAGTTACCGCACGGACAGGAGGAGGTACGAGCAGTACTTC.